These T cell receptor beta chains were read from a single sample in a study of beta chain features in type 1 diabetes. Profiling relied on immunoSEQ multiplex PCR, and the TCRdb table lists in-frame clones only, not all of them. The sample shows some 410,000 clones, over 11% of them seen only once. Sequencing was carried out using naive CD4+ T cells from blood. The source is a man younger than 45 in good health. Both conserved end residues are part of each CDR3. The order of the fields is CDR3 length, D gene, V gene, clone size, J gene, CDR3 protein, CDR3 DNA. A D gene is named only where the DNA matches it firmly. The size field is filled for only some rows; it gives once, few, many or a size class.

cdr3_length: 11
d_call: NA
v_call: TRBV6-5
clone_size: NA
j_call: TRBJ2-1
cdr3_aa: CASSRVGEQFF
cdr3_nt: TGTGCCAGCAGTAGGGTGGGTGAGCAGTTCTTC

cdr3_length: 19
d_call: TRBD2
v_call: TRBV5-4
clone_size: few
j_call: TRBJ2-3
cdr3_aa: CASSSGTSGGSTSTDTQYF
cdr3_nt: TGTGCCAGCAGCTCCGGGACTAGCGGGGGATCAACTAGCACAGATACGCAGTATTTT

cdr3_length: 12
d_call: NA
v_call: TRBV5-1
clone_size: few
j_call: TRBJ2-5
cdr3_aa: CASSQYQETQYF
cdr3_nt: TGCGCCAGCAGTCAGTACCAAGAGACCCAGTACTTC

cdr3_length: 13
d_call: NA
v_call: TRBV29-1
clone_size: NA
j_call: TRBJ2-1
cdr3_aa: CSVERVKDNEQFF
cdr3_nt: TGCAGCGTTGAAAGGGTTAAGGACAATGAGCAGTTCTTC

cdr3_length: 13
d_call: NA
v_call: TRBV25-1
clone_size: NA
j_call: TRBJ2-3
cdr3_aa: CASSDWGTDTQYF
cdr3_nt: TGTGCCAGCAGTGATTGGGGAACAGATACGCAGTATTTT

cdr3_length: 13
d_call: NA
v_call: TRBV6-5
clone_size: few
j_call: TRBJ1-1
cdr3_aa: CASSYSFMVEAFF
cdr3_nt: TGTGCCAGCAGTTACTCGTTTATGGTTGAAGCTTTCTTT

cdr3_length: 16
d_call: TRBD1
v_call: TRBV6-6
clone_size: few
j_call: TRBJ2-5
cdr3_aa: CASSYAASGTAETQYF
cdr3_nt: TGTGCCAGCAGTTACGCGGCCTCCGGGACAGCGGAGACCCAGTACTTC

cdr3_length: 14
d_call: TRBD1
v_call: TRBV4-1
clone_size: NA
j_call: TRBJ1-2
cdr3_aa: CASSQDLQGYGYTF
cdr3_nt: TGCGCCAGCAGCCAGGATCTACAGGGGTATGGCTACACCTTC

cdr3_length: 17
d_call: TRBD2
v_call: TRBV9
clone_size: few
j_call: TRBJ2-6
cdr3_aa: CASSAGGARTGANVLTF
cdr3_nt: TGTGCCAGCAGCGCGGGAGGGGCCCGGACTGGGGCCAACGTCCTGACTTTC

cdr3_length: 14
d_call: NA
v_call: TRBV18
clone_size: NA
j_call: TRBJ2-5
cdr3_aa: CASSHLDNWETQYF
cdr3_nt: TGTGCCAGCTCACACTTGGACAACTGGGAGACCCAGTACTTC

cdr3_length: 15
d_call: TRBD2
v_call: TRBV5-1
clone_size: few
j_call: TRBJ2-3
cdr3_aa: CASTRLAGTTDTQYF
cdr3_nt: TGCGCCAGCACCCGACTAGCGGGGACCACAGATACGCAGTATTTT

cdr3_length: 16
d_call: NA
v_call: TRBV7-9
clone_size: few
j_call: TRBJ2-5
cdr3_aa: CASSPTVSGIQETQYF
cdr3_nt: TGTGCCAGCAGCCCCACGGTTTCGGGTATACAAGAGACCCAGTACTTC

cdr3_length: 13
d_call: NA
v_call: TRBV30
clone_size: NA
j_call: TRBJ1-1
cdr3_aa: CAWSRRENTEAFF
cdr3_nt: TGTGCCTGGAGCAGGAGGGAGAACACTGAAGCTTTCTTT

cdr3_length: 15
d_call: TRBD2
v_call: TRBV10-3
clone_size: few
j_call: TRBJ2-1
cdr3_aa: CAISEGGLADNEQFF
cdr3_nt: TGTGCCATCAGTGAGGGGGGACTAGCGGACAATGAGCAGTTCTTC

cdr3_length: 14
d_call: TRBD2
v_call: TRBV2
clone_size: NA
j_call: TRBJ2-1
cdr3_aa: CASSGTSGINEQFF
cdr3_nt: TGTGCCAGCAGCGGGACTAGCGGGATAAATGAGCAGTTCTTC

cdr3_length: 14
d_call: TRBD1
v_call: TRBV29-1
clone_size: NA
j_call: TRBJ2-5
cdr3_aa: CSVDGQARLETQYF
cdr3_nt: TGCAGCGTTGATGGACAGGCTCGATTAGAGACCCAGTACTTC

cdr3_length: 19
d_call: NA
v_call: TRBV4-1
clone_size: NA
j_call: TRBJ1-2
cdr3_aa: CASSQGPGHPPRSSYGYTF
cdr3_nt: TGCGCCAGCAGCCAAGGCCCGGGACACCCACCGCGGTCGTCCTATGGCTACACCTTC

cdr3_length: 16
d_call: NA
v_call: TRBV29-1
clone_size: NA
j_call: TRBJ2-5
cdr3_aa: CSVVAGDILPGETQYF
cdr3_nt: TGCAGCGTTGTAGCAGGGGATATCCTGCCGGGAGAGACCCAGTACTTC

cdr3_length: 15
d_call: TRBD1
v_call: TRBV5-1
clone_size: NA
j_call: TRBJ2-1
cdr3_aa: CASSSGQNSYNEQFF
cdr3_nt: TGCGCCAGCAGCTCGGGACAGAACTCATACAATGAGCAGTTCTTC

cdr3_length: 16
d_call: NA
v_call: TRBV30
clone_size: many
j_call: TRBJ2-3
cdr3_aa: CAWSVRRLSGPDTQYF
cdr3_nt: TGTGCCTGGAGTGTAAGGCGCTTATCGGGCCCAGATACGCAGTATTTT

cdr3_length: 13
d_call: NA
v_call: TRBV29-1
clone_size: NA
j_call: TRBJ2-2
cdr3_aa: CSVVVGGTGELFF
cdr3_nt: TGCAGCGTTGTGGTTGGGGGCACCGGGGAGCTGTTTTTT

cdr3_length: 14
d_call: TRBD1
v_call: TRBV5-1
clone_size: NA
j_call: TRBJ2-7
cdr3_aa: CASSTRTGPYEQYF
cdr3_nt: TGCGCCAGCAGCACTCGGACAGGACCCTACGAGCAGTACTTC

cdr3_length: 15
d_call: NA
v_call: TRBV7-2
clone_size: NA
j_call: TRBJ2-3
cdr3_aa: CASSLAAGNTDTQYF
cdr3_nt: TGTGCCAGCAGCTTAGCTGCGGGAAACACAGATACGCAGTATTTT

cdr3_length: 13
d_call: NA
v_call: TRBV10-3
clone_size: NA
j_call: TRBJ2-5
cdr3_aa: CASYPRPESSQYF
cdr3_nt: TGTGCCAGCTATCCAAGGCCCGAGTCTTCCCAGTACTTC

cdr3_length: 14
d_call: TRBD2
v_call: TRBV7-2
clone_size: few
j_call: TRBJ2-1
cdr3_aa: CASSLSGGFNEQFF
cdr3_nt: TGTGCCAGCAGCTTAAGCGGGGGGTTCAATGAGCAGTTCTTC

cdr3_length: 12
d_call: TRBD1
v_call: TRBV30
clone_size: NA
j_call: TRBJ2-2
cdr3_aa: CAGGTGTGELFF
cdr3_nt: TGTGCCGGCGGGACAGGGACAGGGGAGCTGTTTTTT

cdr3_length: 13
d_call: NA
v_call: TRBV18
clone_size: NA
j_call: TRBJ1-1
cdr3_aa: CASSPNKNTEAFF
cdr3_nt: TGTGCCAGCTCACCAAACAAGAACACTGAAGCTTTCTTT